This TCR beta chain derives from a study of response to subunit inactivated influenza vaccine (dated by TCRdb to the late 2010s). Background for the entire study: The study used deep quantitative T cell receptor repertoire profiling to track responses to a trivalent subunit inactivated influenza vaccine.

The library was prepared using RT-PCR. The reads were generated on an Illumina HiSeq 2500. TCRdb passed the public sequencing reads through fastp at Q25 and MiXCR, retaining productive beta sequences. Every distinct CDR3 protein forms one entry, paired with its most common genes and DNA. The sample table holds 500,000 to 600,000 distinct CDR3 sequences, of which around 15% were seen once. The ten largest clonotypes hold over 8.5% of the sample. The study at large found these results: According to the authors, only a limited number of new T cells may be recruited by each seasonal influenza vaccination.

V is clipped by 1 base and J by 2 bases, and the sequence between their germline boundaries is 12 bases long. As encoded in the germline V gene (reference sequence), CDR1 is LNHNV while CDR2 is YYDKDF. Including the terminal cysteine and phenylalanine, the CDR3 comprises 15 residues. Left in the record is the CDR3 DNA by itself, 45 bases read in frame from the first base. On this clonotype itself: Its antigen has not been determined. The sample holds no much larger clone one base away, and base qualities are not on file.

The source of this sequence is a man aged 50-59 years who received an inactivated influenza vaccine. Donor details come from another sample of the same person, matched by shared clones. The sample here was PBMCs from blood, taken 11 to 12 days after vaccination. The chain is made from TRBV15 and TRBJ2-7; the best D guess is TRBD2, with 6 bases matching. The DNA sequence is as follows: TGTGCCACCAGCAGAGTCGGGGCGGGAACCTACGAGCAGTACTTC. Translated, it reads CATSRVGAGTYEQYF.